A selection of T cell receptor beta chains follows, all from one sample in a study of human T cells and chemical hapten exposure. TCRdb used MiXCR to reprocess the RACE reads, holding one entry per CDR3 protein. The sample has tens of thousands of distinct CDR3 sequences, roughly a tenth seen once. Sample: whole blood, taken in connection with sensitization to the hapten diphenylcyclopropenone (DPC). The source of these receptors is a woman aged 40 to 49 with alopecia areata. Some clones in this sample may be carry-over from other donors' samples. Each CDR3 is given with its conserved first and last residue. D genes are given only for firm matches. The size of a clone is reported for some rows only, either as once, few or many, or as a class for expanded clones.

size	D	V	J	CDR3	DNA
-	TRBD1	TRBV7-8	TRBJ1-1	CASSLLLQGAAFF	TGTGCCAGCAGCTTACTCCTACAGGGGGCAGCTTTCTTT
-	-	TRBV24-1	TRBJ1-1	CATMASPGNTEAFF	TGTGCCACCATGGCCAGCCCCGGGAACACTGAAGCTTTCTTT
-	TRBD1	TRBV4-2	TRBJ1-3	CASTERQGFSGNTIYF	TGTGCCAGCACAGAAAGACAGGGCTTCTCTGGAAACACCATATATTTT
many	-	TRBV28	TRBJ2-1	CASSLILSSYNEQFF	TGTGCCAGCAGTTTAATCCTGAGCTCCTACAATGAGCAGTTCTTC
many	-	TRBV7-2	TRBJ2-6	CASSGGRASGANVLTF	TGTGCCAGCTCAGGAGGCAGGGCCTCTGGGGCCAACGTCCTGACTTTC
many	TRBD1	TRBV12-5	TRBJ2-3	CASGLDRGTDTQYF	TGTGCTAGTGGCCTGGACAGGGGCACAGATACGCAGTATTTT
few	TRBD2	TRBV5-4	TRBJ2-1	CASSPGLAANNEQFF	TGTGCCAGCAGCCCGGGACTAGCGGCCAACAATGAGCAGTTCTTC
-	-	TRBV27	TRBJ2-7	CASSLRAVSYEQYF	TGTGCCAGCAGTTTAAGGGCTGTCTCCTACGAGCAGTACTTC
many	-	TRBV12-3/TRBV12-4	TRBJ1-6	CASSFIGSPLHF	TGTGCCAGCAGTTTCATCGGTTCACCCCTCCACTTT
many	-	TRBV7-8	TRBJ2-5	CASSFQETQYF	TGTGCCAGCAGTTTCCAAGAGACCCAGTACTTC
-	-	TRBV2	TRBJ2-2	CASSASRGGTGELFF	TGTGCCAGCAGTGCGTCTAGGGGTGGCACCGGGGAGCTGTTTTTT
-	-	TRBV7-6	TRBJ1-1	CASSLTTKTEAFF	TGTGCCAGCAGCTTAACAACAAAGACTGAAGCTTTCTTT
many	-	TRBV13	TRBJ2-7	CASSLGGLEQYF	TGTGCCAGCAGCTTAGGGGGGCTCGAGCAGTACTTC
many	-	TRBV28	TRBJ1-4	CASSGGFREKLFF	TGTGCCAGCAGCGGGGGGTTCCGGGAAAAACTGTTTTTT
-	-	TRBV20-1	TRBJ2-3	CSAPLEDTQYF	TGCAGTGCCCCCTTGGAAGATACGCAGTATTTT
many	TRBD1	TRBV5-1	TRBJ1-4	CASSTGQGREKLFF	TGCGCCAGCAGCACTGGACAGGGGAGGGAAAAACTGTTTTTT
few	-	TRBV6-6	TRBJ2-7	CASSESWPSSYEQYF	TGTGCCAGCAGTGAATCATGGCCGAGCTCCTACGAGCAGTACTTC
many	-	TRBV5-1	TRBJ1-5	CASSLGARGEGQPQHF	TGCGCCAGCAGCTTGGGCGCCAGGGGCGAAGGTCAGCCCCAGCATTTT
few	-	TRBV11-2	TRBJ1-6	CASSSGAGSVTSPLHF	TGTGCCAGCAGCAGTGGGGCCGGTAGTGTAACTTCACCCCTCCACTTT
-	TRBD2	TRBV11-3	TRBJ2-5	CASSHGRRGAQETQYF	TGTGCCAGCAGTCACGGGCGGCGGGGGGCCCAAGAGACCCAGTACTTC
-	TRBD1	TRBV20-1	TRBJ2-1	CSATGTGYYNEQFF	TGCAGTGCTACCGGGACAGGTTACTACAATGAGCAGTTCTTC
many	-	TRBV20-1	TRBJ2-1	CGGGRDYNEQFF	TGCGGGGGGGGCAGGGACTACAATGAGCAGTTCTTC
few	-	TRBV12-3/TRBV12-4	TRBJ1-6	CASSYRESPLHF	TGTGCCAGCAGCTACAGGGAATCACCCCTCCACTTT
many	TRBD1	TRBV20-1	TRBJ1-5	CSATTRDRGQPQHF	TGCAGTGCCACGACCCGGGACAGGGGCCAGCCCCAGCATTTT
many	-	TRBV14	TRBJ2-1	CASSQESSRNEQFF	TGTGCCAGCAGCCAAGAATCTAGTCGGAATGAGCAGTTCTTC
few	TRBD1	TRBV27	TRBJ2-7	CASSMTGAAYEQYF	TGTGCCAGCAGTATGACAGGGGCCGCCTACGAGCAGTACTTC
few	-	TRBV15	TRBJ2-2	CATSSNTGELFF	TGTGCCACCAGCAGTAACACCGGGGAGCTGTTTTTT
-	-	TRBV7-9	TRBJ1-4	CASSLTYEKLFF	TGTGCCAGCAGCTTAACATATGAAAAACTGTTTTTT
-	-	TRBV20-1	TRBJ2-5	CSAAGTGQETQYF	TGCAGTGCTGCCGGTACAGGCCAAGAGACCCAGTACTTC
many	-	TRBV5-3	TRBJ2-3	CARSLAGGGTDTQYF	TGTGCCAGAAGCTTGGCAGGCGGTGGCACAGATACGCAGTATTTT
few	TRBD2	TRBV3-1	TRBJ2-2	CASSRGLAGPTGELFF	TGTGCCAGCAGCCGAGGACTAGCGGGGCCGACCGGGGAGCTGTTTTTT
-	-	TRBV29-1	TRBJ2-5	CSGHHTSRETQYF	TGCAGCGGCCACCACACCTCACGGGAGACCCAGTACTTC
few	TRBD2	TRBV7-3	TRBJ2-2	CASSLRAGIENTGELFF	TGTGCCAGCAGCTTAAGAGCGGGAATAGAGAACACCGGGGAGCTGTTTTTT
-	-	TRBV12-3/TRBV12-4	TRBJ2-5	CASSFMGGPETQYF	TGTGCCAGCAGTTTTATGGGGGGGCCAGAGACCCAGTACTTC
few	-	TRBV7-6	TRBJ2-5	CASSLNYGTQETQYF	TGTGCCAGCAGCTTGAACTATGGGACCCAAGAGACCCAGTACTTC
-	TRBD2	TRBV3-1	TRBJ2-1	CASSQARRGGLNEQFF	TGTGCCAGCAGCCAAGCACGGCGGGGGGGCCTCAATGAGCAGTTCTTC
few	TRBD1	TRBV4-1	TRBJ2-1	CASSQAGGTYNEQFF	TGCGCCAGCAGCCAAGCAGGGGGTACCTACAATGAGCAGTTCTTC
-	-	TRBV9	TRBJ2-2	CASSGSVTGELFF	TGTGCCAGCTCGGGGTCGGTCACCGGGGAGCTGTTTTTT
few	TRBD1	TRBV20-1	TRBJ1-5	CSARKQGEPQHF	TGCAGTGCTAGAAAACAGGGGGAGCCCCAGCATTTT
many	-	TRBV20-1	TRBJ1-2	CSARDPSRTSYGYTF	TGCAGTGCTAGAGATCCCTCGCGGACAAGCTATGGCTACACCTTC